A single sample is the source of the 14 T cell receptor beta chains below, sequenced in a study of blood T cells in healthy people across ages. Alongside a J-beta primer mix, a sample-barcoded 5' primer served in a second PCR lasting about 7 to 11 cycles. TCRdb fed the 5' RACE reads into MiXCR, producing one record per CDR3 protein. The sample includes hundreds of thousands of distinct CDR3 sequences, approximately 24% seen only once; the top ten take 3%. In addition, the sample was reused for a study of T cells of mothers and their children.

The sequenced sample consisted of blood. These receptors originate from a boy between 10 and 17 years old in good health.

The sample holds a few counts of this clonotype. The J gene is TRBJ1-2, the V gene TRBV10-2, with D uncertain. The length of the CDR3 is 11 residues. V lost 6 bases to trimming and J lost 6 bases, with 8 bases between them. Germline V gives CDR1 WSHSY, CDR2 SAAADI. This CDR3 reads CASRGTDGYTF. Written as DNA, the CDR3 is TGCGCCAGCAGGGGAACAGATGGCTACACCTTC.

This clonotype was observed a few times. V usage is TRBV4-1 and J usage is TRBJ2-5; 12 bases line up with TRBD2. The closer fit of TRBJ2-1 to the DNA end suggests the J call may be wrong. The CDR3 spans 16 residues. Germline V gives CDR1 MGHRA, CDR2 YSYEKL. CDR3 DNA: TGCGCCAGCAGCCAACCTCTAGCGGGGGGGATCGATGAGCAGTTCTTC. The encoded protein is CASSQPLAGGIDEQFF.

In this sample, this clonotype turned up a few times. Here the CDR3 DNA reads TGCAGCGTCGGAGACAGGGGCACAGATACGCAGTATTTT. This sequence encodes CSVGDRGTDTQYF. The genes are TRBV29-1 and TRBJ2-3; 7 nucleotides align to TRBD1. Germline loops: CDR1 SQVTM, CDR2 ANQGSEA. There are 13 residues in the CDR3. Germline trimming cut 6 bases from V and 1 base from J; bases unmatched to any gene: 4.

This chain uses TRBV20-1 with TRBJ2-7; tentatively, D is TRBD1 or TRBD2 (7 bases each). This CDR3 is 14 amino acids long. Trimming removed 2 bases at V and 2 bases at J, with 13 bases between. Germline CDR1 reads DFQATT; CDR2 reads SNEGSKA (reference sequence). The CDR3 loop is CSARSQGGAYEQYF. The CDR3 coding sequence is TGCAGTGCTAGATCGCAGGGGGGGGCCTACGAGCAGTACTTC.

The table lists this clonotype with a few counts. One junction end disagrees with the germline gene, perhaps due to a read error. CDR3 residues: CTSSPPKSGFDDEQFF. CDR3 in DNA: TGCACCAGCAGCCCTCCTAAAAGCGGGTTTGATGATGAGCAGTTCTTC. The chain joins TRBV5-1 to TRBJ2-1, with D perhaps TRBD2 (6 bases). Germline CDR1 reads SGHRS; CDR2 reads YFSETQ. The CDR3 has 16 residues.

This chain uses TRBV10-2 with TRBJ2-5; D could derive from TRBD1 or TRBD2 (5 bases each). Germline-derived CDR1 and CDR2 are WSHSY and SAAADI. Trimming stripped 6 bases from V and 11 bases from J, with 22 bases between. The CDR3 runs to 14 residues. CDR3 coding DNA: TGCGCCAGCAGGGATCCGGGGAGCCAAGGGGAGCAGTACTTC. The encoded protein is CASRDPGSQGEQYF.

The CDR3 protein is CASSLTGGIIYNEQFF. In DNA, the CDR3 is TGTGCCAGCAGCTTAACAGGGGGGATCATCTACAATGAGCAGTTCTTC. V gene TRBV7-3 combines with J gene TRBJ2-5; D possibly uses TRBD1 or TRBD2 (6 bases each). TRBJ2-1 explains the end of the DNA better; the J call may be wrong. This CDR3 comprises 16 residues. Germline V gene sequence: CDR1 SGHTA, CDR2 FQGTGA.

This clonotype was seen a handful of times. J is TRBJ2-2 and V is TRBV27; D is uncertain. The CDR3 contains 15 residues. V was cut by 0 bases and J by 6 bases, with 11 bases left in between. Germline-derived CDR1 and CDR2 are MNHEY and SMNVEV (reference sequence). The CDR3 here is CASSLSPPGAGELFF. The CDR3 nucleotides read TGTGCCAGCAGTTTATCCCCTCCTGGGGCCGGGGAGCTGTTTTTT.

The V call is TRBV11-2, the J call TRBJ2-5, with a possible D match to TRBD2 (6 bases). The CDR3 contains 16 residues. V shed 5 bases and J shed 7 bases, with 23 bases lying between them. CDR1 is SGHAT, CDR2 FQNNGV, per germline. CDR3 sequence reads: CASSPPLLAVVPTQYF. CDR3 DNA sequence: TGTGCCAGCAGCCCCCCTTTGTTAGCGGTCGTTCCGACCCAGTACTTC. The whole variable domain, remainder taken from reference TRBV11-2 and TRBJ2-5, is EAGVAQSPRYKIIEKRQSVAFWCNPISGHATLYWYQQILGQGPKLLIQFQNNGVVDDSQLPKDRFSAERLKGVDSTLKIQPAKLEDSAVYLCASSPPLLAVVPTQYFGPGTRLLVL.

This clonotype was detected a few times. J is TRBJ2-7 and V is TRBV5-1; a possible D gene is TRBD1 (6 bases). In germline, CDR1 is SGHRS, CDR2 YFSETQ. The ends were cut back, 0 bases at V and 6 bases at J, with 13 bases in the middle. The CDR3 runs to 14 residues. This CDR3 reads CASSLVGTTSEQYF. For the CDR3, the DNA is TGCGCCAGCAGCTTGGTCGGGACAACCTCCGAGCAGTACTTC.

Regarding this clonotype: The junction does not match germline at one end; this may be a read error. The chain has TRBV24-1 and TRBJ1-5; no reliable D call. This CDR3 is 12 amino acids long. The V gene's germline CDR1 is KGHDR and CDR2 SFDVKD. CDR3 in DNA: TGTGCCACCAGTGATGGGGATCAGCCTCAGCATTTT. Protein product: CATSDGDQPQHF.

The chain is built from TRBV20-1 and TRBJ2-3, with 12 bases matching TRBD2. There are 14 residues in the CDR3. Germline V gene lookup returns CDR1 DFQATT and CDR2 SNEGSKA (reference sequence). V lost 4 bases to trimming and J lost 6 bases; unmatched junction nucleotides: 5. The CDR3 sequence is CSAKLAGGEDTQYF. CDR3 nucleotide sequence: TGCAGTGCTAAACTAGCGGGGGGCGAGGATACGCAGTATTTT.

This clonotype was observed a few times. This CDR3 is CAISEGAGLIIANVLTF. The DNA of the CDR3 is TGTGCCATCAGTGAGGGAGCAGGTTTAATAATAGCCAACGTCCTGACTTTC. V and J are TRBV10-3 and TRBJ2-6; D is ambiguous. The CDR3 spans 17 residues. The V and J ends lost 2 bases and 7 bases respectively, with 18 bases between them. Germline-derived CDR1 and CDR2 are ENHRY and SYGVKD.

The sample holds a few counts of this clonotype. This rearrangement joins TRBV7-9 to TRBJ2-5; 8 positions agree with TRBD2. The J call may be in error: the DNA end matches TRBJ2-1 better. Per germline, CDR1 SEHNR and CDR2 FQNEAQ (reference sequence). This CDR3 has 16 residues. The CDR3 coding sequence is TGTGCCAGCAGCCTCCGGGGGGGGGCCTTTTCCAATGAGCAGTTCTTC. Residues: CASSLRGGAFSNEQFF.